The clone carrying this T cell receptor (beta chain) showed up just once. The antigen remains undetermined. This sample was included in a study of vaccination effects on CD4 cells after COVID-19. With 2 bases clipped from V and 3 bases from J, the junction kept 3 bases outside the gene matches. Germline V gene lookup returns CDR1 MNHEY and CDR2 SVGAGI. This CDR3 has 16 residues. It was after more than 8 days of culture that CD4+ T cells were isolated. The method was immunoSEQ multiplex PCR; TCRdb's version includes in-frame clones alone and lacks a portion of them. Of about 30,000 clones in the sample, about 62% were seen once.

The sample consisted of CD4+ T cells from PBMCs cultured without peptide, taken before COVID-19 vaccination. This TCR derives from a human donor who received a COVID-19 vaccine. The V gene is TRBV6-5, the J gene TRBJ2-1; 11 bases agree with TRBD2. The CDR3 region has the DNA TGTGCCAGCAGTTACGACACTAGCGGGGGCTACAATGAGCAGTTCTTC. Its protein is CASSYDTSGGYNEQFF.